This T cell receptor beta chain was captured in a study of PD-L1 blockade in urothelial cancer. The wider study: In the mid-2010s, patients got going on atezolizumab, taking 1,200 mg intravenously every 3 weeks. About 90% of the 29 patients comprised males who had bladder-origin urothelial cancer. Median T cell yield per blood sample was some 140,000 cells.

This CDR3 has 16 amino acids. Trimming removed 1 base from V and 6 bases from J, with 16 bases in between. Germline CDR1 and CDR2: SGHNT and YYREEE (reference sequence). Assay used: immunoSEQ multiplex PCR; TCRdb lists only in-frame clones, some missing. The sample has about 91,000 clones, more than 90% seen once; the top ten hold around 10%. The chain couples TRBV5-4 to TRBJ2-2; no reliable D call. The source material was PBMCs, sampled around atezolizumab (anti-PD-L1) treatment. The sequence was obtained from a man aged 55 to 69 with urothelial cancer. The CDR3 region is CASSLFPPTSAGELFF. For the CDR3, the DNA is TGTGCCAGCAGCTTGTTCCCCCCCACTTCCGCCGGGGAGCTGTTTTTT.